A selection of T cell receptor beta chains follows, all from one sample in a study of blood T cell repertoires in COVID-19. The data were produced by immunoSEQ multiplex PCR, yet TCRdb's version contains in-frame clones alone and is incomplete. The data show 65,000 to 90,000 clones, 87% seen once. The specimen was peripheral blood. The receptors stem from a woman aged 18-29 years with acute or convalescent COVID-19. Both conserved end residues are part of each CDR3. A D gene is named only where the DNA matches it firmly. The listing skips clone size in some rows; elsewhere it reads once, few, many or a size class.

>TRBJ2-1|NA|TRBV11-3|TRBD2
TGTGCCAGCAGTGGGGGGACTAGCGGGTCCTACAATGAGCAGTTCTTC
CASSGGTSGSYNEQFF
>TRBJ2-7|NA|TRBV18|TRBD2
TGTGCCAGCTCACCACCGAATAGCGGGTCCTACGAGCAGTACTTC
CASSPPNSGSYEQYF
>TRBJ2-7|NA|TRBV6-6|NA
TGTGCCAGCAGCGAAAAAGGGACACAGGAGCAGTACTTC
CASSEKGTQEQYF
>TRBJ2-5|NA|TRBV4-1|TRBD2
TGCGCCAGCAGCCTTCTAGCGGGAGTGGAGACCCAGTACTTC
CASSLLAGVETQYF
>TRBJ2-3|once|TRBV6-1|NA
TGTGCCAGCAGTGAAGCGCTCGGGGGAGGATCAGATACGCAGTATTTT
CASSEALGGGSDTQYF
>TRBJ2-3|NA|TRBV3-1/TRBV3-2|NA
TGTGCCAGCAGCCAAAGGGTTCGAGGCGGGGGCCCTAGCACAGATACGCAGTATTTT
CASSQRVRGGGPSTDTQYF
>TRBJ2-2|NA|TRBV7-8|TRBD1
TGTGCCAGCAGCTTAAGGGACAGGGGCTTGAACACCGGGGAGCTGTTTTTT
CASSLRDRGLNTGELFF
>TRBJ2-7|NA|TRBV7-9|TRBD1
TGTGCCAGCAGCCCAAGGACCGACAGGGGCTTTATAGCATACGAGCAGTACTTC
CASSPRTDRGFIAYEQYF
>TRBJ1-4|NA|TRBV4-2|TRBD1
TGTGCCAGCAGCCGATTGACAGGGACTAATGAAAAACTGTTTTTT
CASSRLTGTNEKLFF
>TRBJ1-1|once|TRBV4-1|TRBD1
TGCGCCAGCAGACCCACAGGGGGGAACACTGAAGCTTTCTTT
CASRPTGGNTEAFF
>TRBJ2-3|NA|TRBV7-9|NA
TGTGCCAGCAGCTTACAGGAAACAGATACGCAGTATTTT
CASSLQETDTQYF
>TRBJ1-1|NA|TRBV2|NA
TGTGCCAGCAGTGCTAGAGCAGGGGATAACACTGAAGCTTTCTTT
CASSARAGDNTEAFF
>TRBJ1-2|few|TRBV5-1|TRBD1
TGCGCCAGCAGCATCGGGACAGGGAATGGCTACACCTTC
CASSIGTGNGYTF
>TRBJ2-5|NA|TRBV6-5|TRBD2
TGTGCCAGCAGTCTGGGCGGGGGGGCCCCAGAGACCCAGTACTTC
CASSLGGGAPETQYF
>TRBJ2-7|NA|TRBV4-3|NA
TGCGCCAGCAGCCAAGATCGGGGAACGAACCACTACGAGCAGTACTTC
CASSQDRGTNHYEQYF
>TRBJ2-5|NA|TRBV29-1|NA
TGCAGCGTTGAAGATATTTCTTTAAGTAGTACGTCTCGCGGGACCCAGTACTTC
CSVEDISLSSTSRGTQYF
>TRBJ1-3|NA|TRBV4-1|NA
TGCGCCAGCAGCCATGGGACTGTGAGCTCTGGAAACACCATATATTTT
CASSHGTVSSGNTIYF
>TRBJ1-1|NA|TRBV5-1|NA
TGCGCCAGCAGCTCCCAGAACACTGAAGCTTTCTTT
CASSSQNTEAFF
>TRBJ1-1|NA|TRBV11-2|NA
TGTGCCAGCAGCTTAGGGCCGTTGAACACTGAAGCTTTCTTT
CASSLGPLNTEAFF
>TRBJ1-4|NA|TRBV6-2/TRBV6-3|NA
TGTGCCAGCAGTTTTCGGGCAGGGGCCGATGAAAAACTGTTTTTT
CASSFRAGADEKLFF
>TRBJ1-4|NA|TRBV29-1|TRBD1
TGCAGCGTGAGACAGGGGGGCGCTAATGAAAAACTGTTTTTT
CSVRQGGANEKLFF
>TRBJ1-5|large|TRBV2|NA
TGTGCCAGCAGTGAGCAGGGAAATCAGCCCCAGCATTTT
CASSEQGNQPQHF
>TRBJ2-3|NA|TRBV7-9|TRBD2
TGTGCCAGCAGCCGGATAGCGGGGGGTTCCGCAGATACGCAGTATTTT
CASSRIAGGSADTQYF
>TRBJ2-1|few|TRBV13|TRBD1
TGTGCCAGCAGCTTGGGACAGGGATGGAGGAATGAGCAGTTCTTC
CASSLGQGWRNEQFF
>TRBJ2-7|once|TRBV6-6|TRBD1
TGTGCCAGCAGTGGAGCCGGGACAGAGGCCTACGAGCAGTACTTC
CASSGAGTEAYEQYF
>TRBJ2-7|NA|TRBV6-9|TRBD1
TGTGCCAGCAGTTATTGGTGGACAGGGCCCTCCTACGAGCAGTACTTC
CASSYWWTGPSYEQYF
>TRBJ1-1|few|TRBV30|NA
TGTGCCTGGAGTGTACAGGGCGCTGAAGCTTTCTTT
CAWSVQGAEAFF
>TRBJ2-5|NA|TRBV5-4|NA
TGTGCCAGCAGCTCCATCACGGGGCAAGAGACCCAGTACTTC
CASSSITGQETQYF
>TRBJ2-7|NA|TRBV6-1|NA
TGTGCCAGCAGTGAATGGACAGATTCGATCGAGCAGTACTTC
CASSEWTDSIEQYF
>TRBJ2-7|few|TRBV6-5|NA
TGTGCCAGCAGGACCGAGCGGGCAGCCTACGAGCAGTACTTC
CASRTERAAYEQYF
>TRBJ2-7|NA|TRBV25-1|NA
TGTGCCAGCAGTGTAGGACAGTCGGCCTACGAGCAGTACTTC
CASSVGQSAYEQYF
>TRBJ1-6|NA|TRBV7-9|NA
TGTGCCTTACAGAGCTATAATTCACCCCTCCACTTT
CALQSYNSPLHF
>TRBJ2-2|NA|TRBV4-1|TRBD1
TGCGCCAGCAGCCAGAAGACAGGGGGGCGCGGGGAGCTGTTTTTT
CASSQKTGGRGELFF
>TRBJ1-3|NA|TRBV5-6|NA
TGTGCCAGCAGCTTTGGAGGAATTGTACACACCATATATTTT
CASSFGGIVHTIYF
>TRBJ2-7|NA|TRBV6-5|NA
TGTGCCAGCAGTTCGTTCTACGAGCAGTACTTC
CASSSFYEQYF
>TRBJ2-3|NA|TRBV7-8|NA
TGTGCCAGCAGCTTAGTGCAGGGATGGGGCACAGATACGCAGTATTTT
CASSLVQGWGTDTQYF
>TRBJ2-2|NA|TRBV6-5|TRBD2
TGTGCCAGCAGCTCCGGACTAGCGGGGGCCGGGGAGCTGTTTTTT
CASSSGLAGAGELFF
>TRBJ2-1|NA|TRBV7-6|NA
TGTGCCAGCAGCGGACTGGGGGCGGTCTACAATGAGCAGTTCTTC
CASSGLGAVYNEQFF
>TRBJ2-3|NA|TRBV5-1|TRBD1
TGCGCCAGCAGCTCCGGACAGGGAACAGATACGCAGTATTTT
CASSSGQGTDTQYF
>TRBJ1-5|NA|TRBV6-1|NA
TGTGCCAGCAGTGAAGTGAGACACGGGAAAGGGAATATATATAGCAATCAGCCCCAGCATTTT
CASSEVRHGKGNIYSNQPQHF
>TRBJ2-3|NA|TRBV29-1|NA
TGCAGCGTCGCAGGTGCGGGGCCTAGCACAGATACGCAGTATTTT
CSVAGAGPSTDTQYF
>TRBJ1-4|NA|TRBV27|NA
TGTGCCAGCAGTTTATCAACAGGGATACCCGCAACTAATGAAAAACTGTTTTTT
CASSLSTGIPATNEKLFF
>TRBJ1-5|NA|TRBV6-6|NA
TGTGCCAGCAGTTACTTCGGGGGAGATCAGCCCCAGCATTTT
CASSYFGGDQPQHF
>TRBJ2-1|NA|TRBV9|TRBD2
TGTGCCAGCAGCGTAGATTTTCTAGCGGGGGCGGTCGAGCAGTTCTTC
CASSVDFLAGAVEQFF
>TRBJ2-7|NA|TRBV5-1|TRBD1
TGCGCCAGCAGCTCGACACCGGGACAGACGACCTACGAGCAGTACTTC
CASSSTPGQTTYEQYF
>TRBJ1-4|NA|TRBV7-9|NA
TGTGCCAGCAGCTTAGATGCGGCTTCAACTAATGAAAAACTGTTTTTT
CASSLDAASTNEKLFF
>TRBJ1-1|NA|TRBV6-4|NA
TGTGCCAGCAGCCTGACAGTAAACACTGAAGCTTTCTTT
CASSLTVNTEAFF
>TRBJ2-1|NA|TRBV30|TRBD2
TGTGCCTGGAGTGGCGGGGGGACCTACAATGAGCAGTTCTTC
CAWSGGGTYNEQFF
>TRBJ1-5|NA|TRBV2|TRBD1
TGTGCCAGCAGCCCCCACAGGGGAGGAGGAAATCAGCCCCAGCATTTT
CASSPHRGGGNQPQHF
>TRBJ1-5|NA|TRBV19|NA
TGTGCCAGTACCTCCCGGACAGTCAATCAGCCCCAGCATTTT
CASTSRTVNQPQHF
>TRBJ2-7|NA|TRBV5-1|TRBD2
TGCGCCAGCAGCCATGACCTAGCGGGAGACCCCTACGAGCAGTACTTC
CASSHDLAGDPYEQYF